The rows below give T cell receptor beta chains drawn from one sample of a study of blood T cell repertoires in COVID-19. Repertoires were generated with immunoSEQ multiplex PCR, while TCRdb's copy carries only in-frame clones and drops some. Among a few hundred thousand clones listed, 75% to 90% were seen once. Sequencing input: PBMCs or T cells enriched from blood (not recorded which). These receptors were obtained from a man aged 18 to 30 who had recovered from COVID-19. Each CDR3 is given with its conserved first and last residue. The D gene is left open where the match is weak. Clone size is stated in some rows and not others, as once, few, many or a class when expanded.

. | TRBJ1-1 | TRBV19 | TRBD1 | CASRHRGWDTEAFF | TGTGCCAGTAGGCACAGGGGTTGGGACACTGAAGCTTTCTTT
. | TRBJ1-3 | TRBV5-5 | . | CASSSFDRPNTIYF | TGTGCCAGCAGCTCCTTCGACAGACCAAACACCATATATTTT
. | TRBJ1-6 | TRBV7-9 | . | CASSLVAGSVRNSPLHF | TGTGCCAGCAGCTTAGTGGCAGGTTCCGTTCGGAATTCACCCCTCCACTTT
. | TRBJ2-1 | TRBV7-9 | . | CASSRDTAEQFF | TGTGCCAGCAGCCGGGACACGGCGGAGCAGTTCTTC
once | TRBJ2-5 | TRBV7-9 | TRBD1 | CASRKTGGETQYF | TGTGCCAGCAGGAAGACAGGGGGCGAGACCCAGTACTTC
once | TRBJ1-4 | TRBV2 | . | CASRLGGGTNEKLFF | TGTGCCAGCAGGCTGGGCGGGGGAACTAATGAAAAACTGTTTTTT
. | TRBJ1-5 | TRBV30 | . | CAWSALTGGQPQHF | TGTGCCTGGAGTGCCCTGACAGGCGGTCAGCCCCAGCATTTT
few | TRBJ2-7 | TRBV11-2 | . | CASNFQGVDEQYF | TGTGCCAGCAACTTCCAAGGGGTCGACGAGCAGTACTTC
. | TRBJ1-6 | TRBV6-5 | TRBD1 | CASRGQGDSPLHF | TGTGCCAGCAGAGGACAGGGGGATTCACCCCTCCACTTT
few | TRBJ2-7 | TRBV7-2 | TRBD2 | CASSLATSGSYEQYF | TGTGCCAGCAGCTTAGCGACTAGCGGGAGTTACGAGCAGTACTTC
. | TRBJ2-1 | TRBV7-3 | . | CASSLRVMDEQFF | TGTGCCAGCAGCTTACGCGTTATGGATGAGCAGTTCTTC
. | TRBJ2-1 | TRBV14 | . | CASSQERGSYNEQFF | TGTGCCAGCAGCCAAGAAAGAGGTTCCTACAATGAGCAGTTCTTC
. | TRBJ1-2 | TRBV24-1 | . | CATSDEQGSGDYGYTF | TGTGCCACCAGTGATGAACAGGGTTCCGGTGACTATGGCTACACCTTC
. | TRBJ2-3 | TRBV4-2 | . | CASSPTRRNTQYF | TGTGCCAGCAGCCCGACTAGACGGAATACGCAGTATTTT
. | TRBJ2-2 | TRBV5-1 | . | CASSTGLLTSTGELFF | TGCGCCAGCAGCACGGGACTCCTTACTTCTACCGGGGAGCTGTTTTTT
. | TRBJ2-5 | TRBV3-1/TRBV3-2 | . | CASSLRSARKLETQYF | TGTGCCAGCAGCCTCCGGTCGGCTAGAAAGTTGGAGACCCAGTACTTC
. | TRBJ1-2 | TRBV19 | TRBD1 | CASSIRLPGQGARYGYTF | TGTGCCAGTAGTATTCGTTTGCCGGGACAGGGGGCCCGCTATGGCTACACCTTC
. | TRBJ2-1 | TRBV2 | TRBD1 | CASRGQGDEQFF | TGTGCCAGCAGGGGACAGGGCGATGAGCAGTTCTTC
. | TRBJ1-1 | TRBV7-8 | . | CASSFPGDRNTEAFF | TGTGCCAGCAGCTTCCCCGGAGATCGGAACACTGAAGCTTTCTTT
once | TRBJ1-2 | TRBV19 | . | CASSRRRGYDYGYTF | TGTGCCAGTAGCCGCAGAAGGGGTTACGACTATGGCTACACCTTC
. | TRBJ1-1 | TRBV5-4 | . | CASSPNTGTWTEAFF | TGTGCCAGCAGCCCCAACACAGGGACGTGGACTGAAGCTTTCTTT
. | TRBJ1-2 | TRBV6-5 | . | CASSYSRGSYGYTF | TGTGCCAGCAGTTACTCAAGGGGATCCTATGGCTACACCTTC